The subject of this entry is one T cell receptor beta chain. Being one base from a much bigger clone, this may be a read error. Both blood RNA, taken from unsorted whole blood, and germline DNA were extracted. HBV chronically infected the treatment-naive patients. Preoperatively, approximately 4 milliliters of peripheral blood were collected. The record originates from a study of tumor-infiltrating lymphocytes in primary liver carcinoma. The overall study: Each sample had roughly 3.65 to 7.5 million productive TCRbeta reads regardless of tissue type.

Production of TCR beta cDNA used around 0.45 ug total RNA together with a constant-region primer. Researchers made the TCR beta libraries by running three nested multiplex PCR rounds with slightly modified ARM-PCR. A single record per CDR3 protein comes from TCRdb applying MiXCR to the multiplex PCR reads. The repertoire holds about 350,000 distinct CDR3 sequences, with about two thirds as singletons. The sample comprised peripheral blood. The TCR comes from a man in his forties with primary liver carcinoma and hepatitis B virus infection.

The CDR3 spells CASNYSDPGNEQFF. In DNA form, the CDR3 reads TGTGCCAGCAATTACTCCGACCCCGGAAATGAGCAGTTCTTC. This sequence joins TRBV6-5 and TRBJ2-1; D gene ambiguous. The germline gives CDR1 MNHEY, CDR2 SVGAGI. This CDR3 has 14 residues.